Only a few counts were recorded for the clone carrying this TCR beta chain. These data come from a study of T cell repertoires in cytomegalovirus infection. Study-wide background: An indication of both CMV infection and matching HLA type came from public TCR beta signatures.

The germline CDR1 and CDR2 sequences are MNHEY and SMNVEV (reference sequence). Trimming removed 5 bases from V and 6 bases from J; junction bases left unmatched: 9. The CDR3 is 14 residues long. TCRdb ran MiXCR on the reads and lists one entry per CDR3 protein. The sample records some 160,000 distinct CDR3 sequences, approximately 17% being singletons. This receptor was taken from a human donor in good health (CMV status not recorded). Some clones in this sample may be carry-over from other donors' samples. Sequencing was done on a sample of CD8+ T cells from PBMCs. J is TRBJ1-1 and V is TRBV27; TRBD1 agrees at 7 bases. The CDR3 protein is CASSVRGRNAEAFF. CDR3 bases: TGTGCCAGCAGTGTAAGGGGGCGCAACGCTGAAGCTTTCTTT.